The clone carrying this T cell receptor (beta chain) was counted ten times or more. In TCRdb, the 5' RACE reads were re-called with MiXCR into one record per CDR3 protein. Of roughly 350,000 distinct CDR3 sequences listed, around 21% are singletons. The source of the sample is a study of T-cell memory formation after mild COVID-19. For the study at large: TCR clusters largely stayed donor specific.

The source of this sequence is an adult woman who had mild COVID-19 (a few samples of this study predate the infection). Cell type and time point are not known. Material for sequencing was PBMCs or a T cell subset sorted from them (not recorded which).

The CDR3 coding sequence is TGTGCCAGCAGTCAATCCCTAGCGGGAGTCCTCCAAGAGACCCAGTACTTC. Amino acids: CASSQSLAGVLQETQYF. The chain has TRBV7-8 and TRBJ2-5; 10 bases agree with TRBD2. The CDR3 length is 17 residues. V gave up 6 bases and J gave up 1 base; unmatched junction bases: 11. CDR1 is SGHVS and CDR2 is FQNEAQ in the germline V gene.